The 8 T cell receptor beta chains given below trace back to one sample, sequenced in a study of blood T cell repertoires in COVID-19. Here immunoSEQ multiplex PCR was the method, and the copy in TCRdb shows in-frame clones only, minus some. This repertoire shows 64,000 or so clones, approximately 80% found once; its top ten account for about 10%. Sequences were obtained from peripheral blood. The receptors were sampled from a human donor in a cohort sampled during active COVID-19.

The CDR3 protein is CASSPSGGANTGELFF. The CDR3 DNA follows: TGTGCCAGCAGTCCTTCAGGGGGCGCGAACACCGGGGAGCTGTTTTTT. This chain connects TRBV7-9 to TRBJ2-2; TRBD1 matches 8 bases. CDR1 and CDR2 from the germline V gene are SEHNR and FQNEAQ (reference sequence). J gave up 0 bases and V 6 bases, and 6 bases lay outside the gene matches. The CDR3 length is 16 residues.

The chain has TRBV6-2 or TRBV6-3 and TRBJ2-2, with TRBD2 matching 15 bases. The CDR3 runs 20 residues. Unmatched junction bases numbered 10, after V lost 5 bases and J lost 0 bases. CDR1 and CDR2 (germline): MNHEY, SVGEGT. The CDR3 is CASSDFGLAGGYANTGELFF. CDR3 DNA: TGTGCCAGCAGTGACTTTGGACTAGCGGGAGGGTATGCGAACACCGGGGAGCTGTTTTTT.

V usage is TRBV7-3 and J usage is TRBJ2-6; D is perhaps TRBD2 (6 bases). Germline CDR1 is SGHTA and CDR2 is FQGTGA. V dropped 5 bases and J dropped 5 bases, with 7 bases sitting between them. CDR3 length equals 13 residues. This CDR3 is CASSAGRANVLTF. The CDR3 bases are TGTGCCAGCAGCGCGGGGCGGGCCAACGTCCTGACTTTC. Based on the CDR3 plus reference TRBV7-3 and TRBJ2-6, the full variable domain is GAGVSQTPSNKVTEKGKYVELRCDPISGHTALYWYRQSLGQGPEFLIYFQGTGAADDSGLPNDRFFAVRPEGSVSTLKIQRTERGDSAVYLCASSAGRANVLTFGAGSRLTVL.

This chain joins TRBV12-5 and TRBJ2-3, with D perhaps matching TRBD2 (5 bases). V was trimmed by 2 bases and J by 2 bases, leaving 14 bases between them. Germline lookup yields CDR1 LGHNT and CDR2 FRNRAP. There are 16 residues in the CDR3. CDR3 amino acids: CASGLWGDSLTDTQYF. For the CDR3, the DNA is TGTGCTAGTGGTTTGTGGGGAGACTCGCTCACAGATACGCAGTATTTT.

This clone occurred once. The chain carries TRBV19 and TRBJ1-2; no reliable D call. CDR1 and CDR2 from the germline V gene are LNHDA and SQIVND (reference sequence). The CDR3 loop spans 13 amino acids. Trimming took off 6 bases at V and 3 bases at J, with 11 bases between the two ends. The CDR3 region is CASSLGGHYGYTF. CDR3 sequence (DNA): TGTGCCAGTAGCCTGGGAGGGCACTATGGCTACACCTTC.

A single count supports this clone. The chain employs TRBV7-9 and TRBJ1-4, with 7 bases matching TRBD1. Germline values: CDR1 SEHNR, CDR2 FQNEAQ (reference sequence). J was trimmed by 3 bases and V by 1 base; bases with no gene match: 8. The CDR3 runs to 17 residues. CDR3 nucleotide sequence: TGTGCCAGCAGCTTAGGAGGAGGGGGCTACGCTAATGAAAAACTGTTTTTT. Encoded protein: CASSLGGGGYANEKLFF.

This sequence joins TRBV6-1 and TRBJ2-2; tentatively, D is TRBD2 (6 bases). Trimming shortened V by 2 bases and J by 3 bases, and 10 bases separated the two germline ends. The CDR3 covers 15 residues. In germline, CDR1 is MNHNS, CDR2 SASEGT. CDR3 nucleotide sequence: TGTGCCAGCAGTGAAAGCAGACTAGACACCGGGGAGCTGTTTTTT. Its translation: CASSESRLDTGELFF.

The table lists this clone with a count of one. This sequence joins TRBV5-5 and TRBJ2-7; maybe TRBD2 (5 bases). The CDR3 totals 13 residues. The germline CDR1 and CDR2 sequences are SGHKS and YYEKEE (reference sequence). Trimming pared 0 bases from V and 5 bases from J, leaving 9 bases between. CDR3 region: CASSLAAEDEQYF. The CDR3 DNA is TGTGCCAGCAGCTTGGCCGCGGAGGACGAGCAGTACTTC.